Sequencing of this T cell receptor beta chain was carried out in a study of OX40 agonist ivuxolimab in advanced cancers. The wider study: While on treatment, patients had intravenous ivuxolimab at 0.01 to 10 mg/kg every 2 weeks. General study findings and limits: Normalized expansion of T-cell clones was also low for some nonresponders. Both blood CD4+ and CD8+ T cells showed clonal growth by week 6 at 0.1 to 3.0 mg/kg.

In regard to this clone: The antigen remains undetermined.

Using immunoSEQ multiplex PCR, the repertoire was profiled, and TCRdb retains in-frame clones only, with some absent. The sample lists 40,000 to 45,000 clones, around 87% occurring once. With 6 bases removed from V and 5 bases from J, the gap between germline ends came to 16 bases. Germline V gene data show CDR1 as SQVTM and CDR2 as ANQGSEA. The CDR3 totals 14 residues. The source is an adult with an advanced solid tumor such as melanoma, head and neck, liver or kidney cancer. This specimen was CD4+ or CD8+ T cells sorted from blood, taken in a trial of the OX40 agonist ivuxolimab. The genes are TRBV29-1 and TRBJ2-2; a possible D gene is TRBD2 (7 bases). The CDR3 nucleotides read TGCAGCGTGGGGGCGGGAGTCGATACCGGGGAGCTGTTTTTT. This translates into CSVGAGVDTGELFF.